The 29 T cell receptor beta chains below were found in one sample sequenced in a study of T cells in Graves' hyperthyroidism and ophthalmopathy. RNA transcripts served as the template for amplifying TCR beta CDR3 regions. The HTBI set primed first-round TCR CDR3 RT-PCR. TCRdb processed the multiplex PCR reads anew with MiXCR; each CDR3 protein has one entry. The sample lists around 540,000 distinct CDR3 sequences; around 16% were seen once. Specimen: blood. The receptors originated from a woman under 40 with Graves' ophthalmopathy.

The V gene is TRBV28, the J gene TRBJ1-5; D is unresolved. Trimming shortened V by 3 bases and J by 12 bases, and 12 bases separated the two germline ends. Germline V lookup: CDR1 MDHEN, CDR2 SYDVKM. The CDR3 loop spans 12 amino acids. The CDR3 reads CASSLMLGNQHF. CDR3 bases: TGTGCCAGCAGTTTGATGTTGGGGAACCAGCATTTT.

This chain uses TRBV7-9 with TRBJ2-1; 8 nucleotides align to TRBD2. CDR1 SEHNR and CDR2 FQNEAQ come from the germline V gene (reference sequence). V gave up 6 bases and J gave up 0 bases; unmatched junction bases: 7. The CDR3 is 16 amino acids. CDR3 amino acids: CASRSISGASYNEQFF. The CDR3 nucleotides read TGTGCCAGCAGATCAATTAGCGGGGCCTCCTACAATGAGCAGTTCTTC.

The sample holds many counts of this clonotype. The J gene is TRBJ2-1, the V gene TRBV28; 9 nucleotides match TRBD2. The V gene end was trimmed by 6 bases and the J gene end by 2 bases; junction bases not matched to a gene: 5. Germline CDR1 MDHEN, CDR2 SYDVKM. This CDR3 has 15 residues. The chain's CDR3 is CASSPGTSTYNEQFF. The CDR3 nucleotides are TGTGCCAGCAGCCCCGGGACTAGCACCTACAATGAGCAGTTCTTC.

Ten or more counts support this clonotype. The chain employs TRBV24-1 and TRBJ2-1, with a tentative D call TRBD1 (5 bases). The CDR3 has 12 amino acids. Germline V gene lookup returns CDR1 KGHDR and CDR2 SFDVKD. V was shortened by 3 bases and J by 10 bases, with 9 bases between the two germline ends. In DNA, the CDR3 is TGTGCCACCAGTGATCCAGGGTTGGAGCAGTTCTTC. Its protein product is CATSDPGLEQFF.

There are many counts of this clonotype. The chain is built from TRBV20-1 and TRBJ1-1, with D uncertain. V lost 0 bases to trimming and J lost 0 bases, with 8 bases between them. CDR1 and CDR2 (germline): DFQATT, SNEGSKA (reference sequence). The CDR3 covers 14 residues. CDR3 DNA: TGCAGTGCTAGAGATCCAGTTATGAACACTGAAGCTTTCTTT. This sequence encodes CSARDPVMNTEAFF.

This clonotype was found many times. The V gene is TRBV12-3 or TRBV12-4, the J gene TRBJ2-1; 11 bases align to TRBD1. The CDR3 consists of 15 residues. V lost 5 bases to trimming and J lost 9 bases; unmatched junction nucleotides: 9. The CDR3 region has the DNA TGTGCCAGCAGTCCGGGACAGGGGGTAGGAAGTGAGCAGTTCTTC. Protein sequence: CASSPGQGVGSEQFF.

This clonotype was recorded at least ten times. A much bigger clone sits one base away, suggesting this may be a read error. The genes are TRBV11-2 and TRBJ1-2; possible D gene TRBD1, 6 bases. Trimming removed 3 bases from V and 3 bases from J, with 8 bases in between. Germline V gene sequence: CDR1 SGHAT, CDR2 FQNNGV. There are 13 residues in the CDR3. The CDR3: CASSFGQHYGYTF. CDR3 coding DNA: TGTGCCAGCAGCTTCGGACAGCACTATGGCTACACCTTC.

The rearrangement links TRBV11-2 to TRBJ2-7; 10 bases fit TRBD2. Germline trimming cut 2 bases from V and 5 bases from J; bases unmatched to any gene: 6. CDR3 length: 15 residues. Germline V gene lookup returns CDR1 SGHAT and CDR2 FQNNGV. The CDR3 sequence is CASSLLPSGRDEQYF. In nucleotides, the CDR3 is TGTGCCAGCAGCTTATTACCTAGCGGGAGAGACGAGCAGTACTTC.

Points on this clonotype: A much larger clone differs by one base, so this may be a read error. The chain carries TRBV7-9 and TRBJ2-1; D remains unclear. The J call is in doubt because the DNA end fits TRBJ2-7 better. The V gene's germline CDR1 is SEHNR and CDR2 FQNEAQ (reference sequence). This CDR3 is 16 amino acids long. The CDR3 nucleotides read TGTGCCAGCAGCTTAAGCCTAGGCTTGGGCTACAATGAGCAGTACTTC. Translated: CASSLSLGLGYNEQYF.

The chain combines TRBV29-1 with TRBJ2-3, with D tentatively TRBD1 (6 bases). This CDR3 spans 14 amino acids. Germline CDR1 is SQVTM and CDR2 is ANQGSEA. Trimming pared 4 bases from V and 3 bases from J, leaving 14 bases between. In nucleotides, the CDR3 is TGCAGCGTTGGGTGGGGGCTGGAGACAGATACGCAGTATTTT. Its translation: CSVGWGLETDTQYF.

This chain connects TRBV24-1 to TRBJ2-1, with D possibly being TRBD2 (6 bases). V was cut by 4 bases and J by 4 bases, with 19 bases left in between. Germline V gives CDR1 KGHDR, CDR2 SFDVKD. CDR3 size: 17 residues. The CDR3 reads CATSDSLASSPYNEQFF. In DNA, the CDR3 is TGTGCCACCAGTGACTCCCTAGCGAGTTCCCCTTACAATGAGCAGTTCTTC.

This clonotype showed up many times. This sequence joins TRBV28 and TRBJ1-6; D ambiguous. V was clipped by 5 bases and J by 2 bases, with 13 bases between them. CDR1 is MDHEN and CDR2 is SYDVKM in the germline V gene. The CDR3 is 16 amino acids. In DNA form, the CDR3 reads TGTGCCAGCAGTCCGCGGACCGGGCCCTATAATTCACCCCTCCACTTT. Protein product: CASSPRTGPYNSPLHF. Full variable domain (missing parts from reference TRBV28 and TRBJ1-6): DVKVTQSSRYLVKRTGEKVFLECVQDMDHENMFWYRQDPGLGLRLIYFSYDVKMKEKGDIPEGYSVSREKKERFSLILESASTNQTSMYLCASSPRTGPYNSPLHFGNGTRLTVT.

This clonotype was observed many times. V gene TRBV20-1 combines with J gene TRBJ1-4, with D perhaps matching TRBD1 (5 bases). Germline V lookup: CDR1 DFQATT, CDR2 SNEGSKA (reference sequence). This CDR3 has 16 amino acids. Trimming cost V 1 base and J 2 bases, with 14 bases left between them. DNA for the CDR3: TGCAGTGCTAGAGTTTTAGTATGGGGGACTAATGAAAAACTGTTTTTT. This encodes CSARVLVWGTNEKLFF.

This clonotype came up many times. The CDR3: CASSRGERAFF. The CDR3 coding sequence is TGTGCCAGCAGCCGGGGGGAGAGAGCTTTCTTT. The chain carries TRBV16 and TRBJ1-1; tentatively, D is TRBD1 (5 bases). CDR1 is KGHSY, CDR2 FQNENV, per germline. V was pared by 4 bases and J by 10 bases, with 10 bases between. The CDR3 is 11 amino acids.

The chain joins TRBV19 to TRBJ2-5; 12 bases are shared with TRBD2. CDR1 and CDR2 (germline): LNHDA, SQIVND (reference sequence). The ends lost 7 bases at V and 7 bases at J; junction bases unmatched: 16. The CDR3 spans 17 residues. Here the CDR3 reads CASKASLLAGGVGTQYF. As DNA, the CDR3 is TGTGCCAGTAAGGCCTCCCTCCTAGCGGGAGGGGTGGGGACCCAGTACTTC.

This chain connects TRBV20-1 to TRBJ2-7, with 8 bases identical to TRBD1. Trimming cost V 2 bases and J 5 bases; bases outside gene matches: 8. Germline V lookup: CDR1 DFQATT, CDR2 SNEGSKA (reference sequence). This CDR3 has 14 amino acids. This chain's CDR3 is CSARPGQGVNEQYF. The CDR3 DNA sequence: TGCAGTGCTAGACCTGGACAGGGTGTGAACGAGCAGTACTTC.

For this clonotype: A much larger clone lies a single base off, so this may be a read error. The CDR3 ends on some other residue instead of the conserved phenylalanine or tryptophan, so this is likely a read error. The chain combines TRBV18 with TRBJ2-5, with 7 bases matching TRBD1. With V trimmed by 3 bases and J by 3 bases, 4 bases remained unmatched. In germline, CDR1 is KGHSH, CDR2 LQKENI. The CDR3 loop spans 14 amino acids. CDR3 coding DNA: TGTGCCAGCTCACCCCGGCAGGGGGAAGAGACCCAGTACCTC. Translated: CASSPRQGEETQYL.

V gene TRBV9 combines with J gene TRBJ1-1; D uncertain. V was clipped by 1 base and J by 0 bases, with 4 bases between them. Germline V CDR1 and CDR2: SGDLS, YYNGEE. The CDR3 consists of 13 residues. The CDR3 DNA follows: TGTGCCAGCAGCGTAATAGTGAACACTGAAGCTTTCTTT. It is translated as CASSVIVNTEAFF.

This clonotype was seen repeatedly, ten times or more. The rearrangement joins TRBV2 to TRBJ2-3; 8 bases line up with TRBD2. V was clipped by 5 bases and J by 3 bases; unmatched bases: 7. The CDR3 contains 15 residues. Germline assignment: CDR1 SNHLY and CDR2 FYNNEI. The CDR3 sequence is CASSNRLALTDTQYF. The CDR3 DNA reads as TGTGCCAGCAGTAACAGACTAGCGCTGACAGATACGCAGTATTTT.

V is TRBV20-1 and J is TRBJ2-1, with a tentative D call TRBD2 (5 bases). The CDR3 runs 14 residues. From germline, CDR1 is DFQATT and CDR2 SNEGSKA (reference sequence). Trimming removed 0 bases at V and 7 bases at J, with 13 bases between. The CDR3 sequence is CSARDGTSGNEQFF. CDR3 DNA sequence: TGCAGTGCTAGAGATGGTACATCGGGGAATGAGCAGTTCTTC.

This clonotype was recorded many times. The chain links TRBV28 to TRBJ1-1, with 7 bases aligning to TRBD1. Trimming cost V 8 bases and J 1 base; bases outside gene matches: 13. This CDR3 is 16 amino acids long. Germline CDR1 MDHEN, CDR2 SYDVKM. DNA of the CDR3: TGTGCCAGCTCCCCTCAGGGGGGGGGCGGGAACACTGAAGCTTTCTTT. Protein product: CASSPQGGGGNTEAFF.

The chain employs TRBV6-1 and TRBJ2-2; 8 positions agree with TRBD1. Per the germline V gene, CDR1 is MNHNS and CDR2 is SASEGT. CDR3 length: 15 amino acids. V was clipped by 6 bases and J by 7 bases; unmatched bases: 10. DNA of the CDR3: TGTGCCAGCAGCCTCGACAGGGGAAGCGGCGGGGAGCTGTTTTTT. Amino acid sequence: CASSLDRGSGGELFF.

V is TRBV28 and J is TRBJ1-2; the D gene is possibly TRBD1 (6 bases). Germline CDR1 reads MDHEN; CDR2 reads SYDVKM. The CDR3 is 13 residues long. Trimming removed 6 bases at V and 7 bases at J, with 15 bases between. The CDR3 bases are TGTGCCAGCAGGACACCCGGGACATCTGGCTACACCTTC. This sequence encodes CASRTPGTSGYTF.

This clonotype was detected a few times. J is TRBJ1-5 and V is TRBV7-6; the D gene is possibly TRBD1 (5 bases). Germline lookup yields CDR1 SGHVS and CDR2 FNYEAQ. V was shortened by 6 bases and J by 4 bases, with 22 bases between the two germline ends. This CDR3 is 17 amino acids long. This CDR3 is CASRQSQGTVTNQPQHF. The CDR3 bases are TGTGCCAGCAGGCAGAGTCAGGGTACGGTGACGAATCAGCCCCAGCATTTT.

Turning to this clonotype: Here the CDR3 omits its conserved ending phenylalanine or tryptophan, so a read error is the likely source. The chain has TRBV28 and TRBJ2-1, with D perhaps given as TRBD1 or TRBD2 (5 bases each). V was shortened by 2 bases and J by 6 bases, with 14 bases between the two germline ends. Germline CDR1 is MDHEN and CDR2 is SYDVKM. This CDR3 comprises 15 residues. The CDR3 sequence is CASSLGTQGANEQFL. In DNA form, the CDR3 reads TGTGCCAGCAGTTTAGGGACCCAGGGAGCCAATGAGCAGTTCCTC.

This clonotype was found many times. The gene calls are TRBV3-1 and TRBJ2-1; D is unclear. V was clipped by 1 base and J by 7 bases, with 8 bases between them. The CDR3 is 13 residues long. Per germline, CDR1 LGHDT and CDR2 YNNKEL (reference sequence). The CDR3 DNA reads TGTGCCAGCAGCCAAGGACCGCCAAATGAGCAGTTCTTC. This translates into CASSQGPPNEQFF.

The chain recombines TRBV4-3 with TRBJ2-7; 11 nucleotides agree with TRBD1. Germline V gene lookup returns CDR1 LGHNA and CDR2 YSLEER. CDR3 length equals 16 residues. Losses at the gene ends were 0 bases for V and 2 bases for J; bases not matched to a gene: 3. DNA for the CDR3: TGCGCCAGCAGCCAAGAAGAGGGACAGGGGGCCTACGAGCAGTACTTC. Translating gives CASSQEEGQGAYEQYF.

This clonotype was observed at least ten times. This chain connects TRBV9 to TRBJ1-4; 7 nucleotides align to TRBD1. Per germline, CDR1 SGDLS and CDR2 YYNGEE. V lost 4 bases and J lost 0; bases outside the gene matches: 6. The CDR3 extends over 16 amino acids. CDR3 sequence (DNA): TGTGCCAGCAGCCCCCAGGGGGGAGCAACTAATGAAAAACTGTTTTTT. It yields the protein CASSPQGGATNEKLFF. Looking up the rest from reference TRBV9 and TRBJ1-4 gives the full variable domain: DSGVTQTPKHLITATGQRVTLRCSPRSGDLSVYWYQQSLDQGLQFLIQYYNGEERAKGNILERFSAQQFPDLHSELNLSSLELGDSALYFCASSPQGGATNEKLFFGSGTQLSVL.

This clonotype occurred a few times. This sequence joins TRBV19 and TRBJ2-7; D unresolved. The V gene lost 1 base and the J gene lost 5 bases, with 9 bases spanning the gap. This CDR3 region has 13 residues. The germline V gene encodes CDR1 LNHDA and CDR2 SQIVND (reference sequence). DNA for the CDR3: TGTGCCAGTAGTATAGGGGCCAGCAACGAGCAGTACTTC. As protein: CASSIGASNEQYF.